Listed below are T cell receptor beta chains from one sample, sequenced in a study of cytomegalovirus exposure and HLA in healthy donors. Clones were sequenced by immunoSEQ multiplex PCR, and TCRdb holds only the in-frame ones, with some missing. Of 160,000 or so clones detected, roughly 80% appear once; the ten largest clones hold about 4.7%. Input material: PBMCs. The receptors come from a man aged 25 to 45 in good health and CMV-seronegative. The conserved cysteine and the conserved F or W are not part of the CDR3 here. The order of the fields is CDR3 protein, V gene, J gene.

ASSDNRDYIVETQY	TRBV9	TRBJ2-5
SSSFRGGGITGELF	TRBV7-3	TRBJ2-2
ASSDYRGGATDTQY	TRBV9	TRBJ2-3
ASSVFSSGAGANVLT	TRBV6-1	TRBJ2-6
AIRPGQGADGSGANVLT	TRBV10-3	TRBJ2-6
SGLTGSTNTGELF	TRBV29-1	TRBJ2-2
SVVTGGAEAF	TRBV29-1	TRBJ1-1
ASSSSQGLLYEQY	TRBV6-5	TRBJ2-7
ASSPTGGANYGYT	TRBV7-2	TRBJ1-2
ASSYSPRRDYGYT	TRBV6-6	TRBJ1-2
ASSSLEGAHYEQY	TRBV7-6	TRBJ2-7
ASSETQPFSNEQF	TRBV6-1	TRBJ2-1
ASSYRAGQETQY	TRBV6-5	TRBJ2-5
ASSQDGRGGKLF	TRBV4-1	TRBJ1-4
ASSVGEGGQPQH	TRBV9	TRBJ1-5
ASSPRDSLYYGYT	TRBV28	TRBJ1-2
ATRGALNEQF	TRBV5-1	TRBJ2-1
ASSLTGENTGELF	TRBV5-1	TRBJ2-2
ASSSTPWRGGRTDTQY	TRBV28	TRBJ2-3
AISELTGTGGREGYT	TRBV10-3	TRBJ1-2
AISGAGTEETQY	TRBV10-3	TRBJ2-5
ASSPQGGTEAF	TRBV7-9	TRBJ1-1
SAPLGGDTEAF	TRBV29-1	TRBJ1-1
ASSLWAGLTSGANVLT	TRBV28	TRBJ2-6
ASSLLWTSGSREPGELF	TRBV27	TRBJ2-2
ASSGGLAGVYEQY	TRBV2	TRBJ2-7
AGDRAESEAF	TRBV30	TRBJ1-1
ASSPQGASSPLH	TRBV7-9	TRBJ1-6